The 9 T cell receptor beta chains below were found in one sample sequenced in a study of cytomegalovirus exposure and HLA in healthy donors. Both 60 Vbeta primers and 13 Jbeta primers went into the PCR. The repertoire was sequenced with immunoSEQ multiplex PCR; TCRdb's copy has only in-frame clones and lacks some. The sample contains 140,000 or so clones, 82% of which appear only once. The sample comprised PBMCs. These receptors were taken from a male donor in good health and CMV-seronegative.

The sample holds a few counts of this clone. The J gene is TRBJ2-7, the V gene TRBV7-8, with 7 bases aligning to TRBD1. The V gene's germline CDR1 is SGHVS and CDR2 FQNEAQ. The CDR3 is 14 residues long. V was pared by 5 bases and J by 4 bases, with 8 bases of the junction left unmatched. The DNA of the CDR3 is TGTGCCAGCAGCCCGAGGGACAGCCTATACGAGCAGTACTTC. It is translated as CASSPRDSLYEQYF.

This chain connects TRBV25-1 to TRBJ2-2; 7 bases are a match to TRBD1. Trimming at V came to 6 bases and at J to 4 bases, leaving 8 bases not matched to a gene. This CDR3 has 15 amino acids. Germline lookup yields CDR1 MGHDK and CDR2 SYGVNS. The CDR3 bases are TGTGCCAGCAGCAGGAACAGGGGACCCACCGGGGAGCTGTTTTTT. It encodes CASSRNRGPTGELFF. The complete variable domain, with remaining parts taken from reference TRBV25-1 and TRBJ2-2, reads EADIYQTPRYLVIGTGKKITLECSQTMGHDKMYWYQQDPGMELHLIHYSYGVNSTEKGDLSSESTVSRIRTEHFPLTLESARPSHTSQYLCASSRNRGPTGELFFGEGSRLTVL.

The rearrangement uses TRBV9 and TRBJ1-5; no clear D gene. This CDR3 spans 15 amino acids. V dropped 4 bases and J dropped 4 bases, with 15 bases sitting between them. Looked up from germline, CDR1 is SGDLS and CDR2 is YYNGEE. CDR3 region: CASSHRGEGNQPQHF. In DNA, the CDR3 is TGTGCCAGCAGCCATCGCGGGGAAGGGAATCAGCCCCAGCATTTT.

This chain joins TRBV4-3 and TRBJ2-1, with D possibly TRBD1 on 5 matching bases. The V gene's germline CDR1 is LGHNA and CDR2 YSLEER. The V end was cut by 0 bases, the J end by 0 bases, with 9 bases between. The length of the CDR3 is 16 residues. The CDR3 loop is CASSQEGVSSYNEQFF. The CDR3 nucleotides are TGCGCCAGCAGCCAAGAAGGGGTCAGCTCCTACAATGAGCAGTTCTTC.

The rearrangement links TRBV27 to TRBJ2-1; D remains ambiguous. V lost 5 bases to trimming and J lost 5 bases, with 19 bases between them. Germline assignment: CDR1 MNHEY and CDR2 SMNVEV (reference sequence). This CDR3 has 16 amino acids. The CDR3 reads CASSTYGASANNEQFF. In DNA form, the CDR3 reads TGTGCCAGCAGTACCTACGGAGCCAGCGCCAACAATGAGCAGTTCTTC.

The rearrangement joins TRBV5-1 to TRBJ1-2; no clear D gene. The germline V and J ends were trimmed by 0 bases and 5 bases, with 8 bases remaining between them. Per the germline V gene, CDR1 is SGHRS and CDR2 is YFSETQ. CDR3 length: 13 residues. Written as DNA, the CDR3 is TGCGCCAGCAGCTTGGTTCAGGAATATGGCTACACCTTC. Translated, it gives CASSLVQEYGYTF.

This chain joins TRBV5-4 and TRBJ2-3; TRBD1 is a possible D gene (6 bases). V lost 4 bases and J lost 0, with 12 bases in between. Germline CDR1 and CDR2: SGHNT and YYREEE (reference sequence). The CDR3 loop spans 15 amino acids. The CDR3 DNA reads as TGTGCCAGCAGCGCAGGACAGATCAGCACAGATACGCAGTATTTT. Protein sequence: CASSAGQISTDTQYF.

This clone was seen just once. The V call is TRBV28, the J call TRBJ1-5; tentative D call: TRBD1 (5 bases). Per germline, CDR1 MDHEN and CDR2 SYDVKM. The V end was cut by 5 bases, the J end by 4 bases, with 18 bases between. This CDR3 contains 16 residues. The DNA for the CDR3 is TGTGCCAGCAGTCTTTGGGGGGACGGATTAAATCAGCCCCAGCATTTT. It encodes CASSLWGDGLNQPQHF.

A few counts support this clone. The CDR3 nucleotides read TGTGCCAGCAGTGGGACTAGCGGGGGCACAGATACGCAGTATTTT. Protein product: CASSGTSGGTDTQYF. The chain is built from TRBV6-4 and TRBJ2-3, with TRBD2 matching over 12 bases. Germline V gene sequence: CDR1 MRHNA, CDR2 SNTAGT. This CDR3 contains 15 residues. The trim removed 4 bases at V and 1 base at J, leaving 0 bases unmatched.